These 17 T cell receptor beta chains were all obtained from the same sample, sequenced in a study of PD-1 blockade in classical Hodgkin lymphoma. Relapse was seen in all patients after autologous stem cell transplantation, and brentuximab vedotin exposure was variable. Data came from immunoSEQ multiplex PCR; TCRdb stores just in-frame clones and leaves some out. The profile covers approximately 90,000 clones, with around nine tenths appearing a single time and approximately 2.4% taken by the ten largest. Sequenced here: peripheral blood mononuclear cells (PBMCs), sampled before the second cycle of nivolumab. The receptors here all came from a human donor with classical Hodgkin lymphoma.

This clone was found once. This chain joins TRBV5-4 and TRBJ2-7; D may be TRBD1 (6 bases). Germline assignment: CDR1 SGHNT and CDR2 YYREEE (reference sequence). The CDR3 is 15 residues long. Trimming pared 4 bases from V and 1 base from J, leaving 15 bases between. The CDR3 bases are TGTGCCAGCAGCCGAGACAGGATCCCTTCCTACGAGCAGTACTTC. As protein: CASSRDRIPSYEQYF.

This sequence joins TRBV19 and TRBJ2-1; D may be TRBD1 (6 bases). The germline V and J ends were trimmed by 7 bases and 7 bases, with 17 bases remaining between them. From germline, CDR1 is LNHDA and CDR2 SQIVND (reference sequence). The CDR3 runs to 14 residues. DNA of the CDR3: TGTGCCAGTATGGGGGCCTACCCACCGAATGAGCAGTTCTTC. This codes for CASMGAYPPNEQFF.

The chain links TRBV27 to TRBJ2-1, with 8 bases aligning to TRBD2. The CDR3 consists of 16 residues. The junction had 10 bases not matched to a gene; V was cut back by 8 bases and J by 1 base. Germline V CDR1 and CDR2: MNHEY, SMNVEV (reference sequence). As DNA, the CDR3 is TGTGCCAGCCTCTCGGGAGGGCCTTCGTCCTACAATGAGCAGTTCTTC. This translates into CASLSGGPSSYNEQFF.

The CDR3 protein is CASREVDGSTDTQYF. CDR3 nucleotide sequence: TGTGCCAGCAGGGAGGTGGACGGAAGCACAGATACGCAGTATTTT. The V call is TRBV9, the J call TRBJ2-3, with D perhaps TRBD2 (5 bases). Trimming stripped 5 bases from V and 0 bases from J, with 13 bases between. The CDR3 has 15 residues. Germline V gene sequence: CDR1 SGDLS, CDR2 YYNGEE.

The DNA for the CDR3 is TGTGCCAGCAGTTTACCCCAGAACACTGAAGCTTTCTTT. As protein: CASSLPQNTEAFF. The rearrangement uses TRBV28 and TRBJ1-1; no clear D. Germline V gives CDR1 MDHEN, CDR2 SYDVKM. Trimming shortened V by 2 bases and J by 1 base, and 5 bases separated the two germline ends. The CDR3 runs 13 residues.

The chain employs TRBV4-1 and TRBJ1-2, with a possible D match to TRBD1 (5 bases). CDR1 is MGHRA and CDR2 is YSYEKL in the germline V gene. This CDR3 is built from 16 residues. V was cut by 5 bases and J by 8 bases, with 24 bases left in between. In DNA, the CDR3 is TGCGCCAGCAGCACCCCCGCACGTGGAGTTTGGGACGGCTACACCTTC. Encoded protein: CASSTPARGVWDGYTF.

The chain employs TRBV7-9 and TRBJ2-1, with 7 bases aligning to TRBD2. J lost 10 bases, V lost 11 bases, and 14 bases had no gene match. Germline assignment: CDR1 SEHNR and CDR2 FQNEAQ (reference sequence). The length of the CDR3 is 13 residues. CDR3 DNA sequence: TGTGCCCCCCTTAAGCGGGACTGTTTGGAGCAGTTCTTC. This encodes CAPLKRDCLEQFF.

The rearrangement links TRBV11-2 to TRBJ1-1; TRBD1 might be the D (6 bases). CDR1 is SGHAT, CDR2 FQNNGV, per germline. This CDR3 is 15 amino acids long. V lost 3 bases, J lost 2 bases, and 13 bases lay in between. The CDR3 coding sequence is TGTGCCAGCAGCTTCACAGGACAGCCCAACACTGAAGCTTTCTTT. It encodes CASSFTGQPNTEAFF.

J is TRBJ2-7 and V is TRBV19; unclear D gene. Germline V CDR1 and CDR2: LNHDA, SQIVND (reference sequence). V lost 2 bases and J lost 6, with 14 bases in between. The CDR3 is 14 residues long. CDR3 loop: CASSIKIPAGEQYF. DNA of the CDR3: TGTGCCAGTAGTATAAAAATTCCTGCAGGCGAGCAGTACTTC.

The chain combines TRBV9 with TRBJ2-7; TRBD1 or TRBD2 may be the D gene (7 bases each). Germline-derived CDR1 and CDR2 are SGDLS and YYNGEE. The CDR3 contains 14 residues. Trimming pared 4 bases from V and 5 bases from J, leaving 16 bases between. The CDR3: CASSPRGGLNEQYF. CDR3 nucleotide sequence: TGTGCCAGCAGCCCCAGGGGGGGTCTCAACGAGCAGTACTTC. Supplemented by reference TRBV9 and TRBJ2-7, the full variable domain reads DSGVTQTPKHLITATGQRVTLRCSPRSGDLSVYWYQQSLDQGLQFLIQYYNGEERAKGNILERFSAQQFPDLHSELNLSSLELGDSALYFCASSPRGGLNEQYFGPGTRLTVT.

This chain joins TRBV10-2 and TRBJ2-3; 9 nucleotides line up with TRBD2. The CDR3 extends over 15 amino acids. Trimming cost V 8 bases and J 0 bases; bases outside gene matches: 6. Per germline, CDR1 WSHSY and CDR2 SAAADI. Here the CDR3 DNA reads TGCGCCAGCGGGCGGGAGGGCCGAAGCACAGATACGCAGTATTTT. It is translated as CASGREGRSTDTQYF.

The rearrangement uses TRBV30 and TRBJ2-2; 7 bases map to TRBD1. Trimming removed 1 base from V and 4 bases from J; junction bases left unmatched: 6. CDR3 length: 15 amino acids. The germline V gene encodes CDR1 GTSNPN and CDR2 SVGIG (reference sequence). This chain's CDR3 is CAWSGGQKITGELFF. The CDR3 coding sequence is TGTGCCTGGAGTGGGGGACAGAAAATCACCGGGGAGCTGTTTTTT.

The chain recombines TRBV6-6 with TRBJ1-1; unclear D gene. V lost 2 bases, J lost 4 bases, and 8 bases lay in between. CDR3 length equals 13 residues. The germline CDR1 and CDR2 sequences are MNHNY and SVGAGI (reference sequence). Written as DNA, the CDR3 is TGTGCCAGCAGTTACGAGGGAGTCACTGAAGCTTTCTTT. As protein: CASSYEGVTEAFF.

The V and J genes are TRBV28 and TRBJ1-1, with a tentative D call TRBD1 (5 bases). Between the trimmed V and J ends, which lost 6 bases and 3 bases, there was a span of 14 bases. Germline V gene lookup returns CDR1 MDHEN and CDR2 SYDVKM. There are 14 residues in the CDR3. This CDR3 reads CASSSDSFYTEAFF. CDR3 sequence (DNA): TGTGCCAGCAGCAGTGACAGCTTTTACACTGAAGCTTTCTTT. Based on the CDR3 plus reference TRBV28 and TRBJ1-1, the full variable domain is DVKVTQSSRYLVKRTGEKVFLECVQDMDHENMFWYRQDPGLGLRLIYFSYDVKMKEKGDIPEGYSVSREKKERFSLILESASTNQTSMYLCASSSDSFYTEAFFGQGTRLTVV.

The chain employs TRBV9 and TRBJ2-4; D not certain. There are 16 residues in the CDR3. Germline V gene sequence: CDR1 SGDLS, CDR2 YYNGEE. Trimming stripped 0 bases from V and 3 bases from J, with 13 bases between. The CDR3 sequence: CASSVGLGSNKNIQYF. The CDR3 bases are TGTGCCAGCAGCGTAGGTTTAGGCAGCAACAAAAACATTCAGTACTTC.

This clone appeared once. This rearrangement joins TRBV7-9 to TRBJ2-7; 8 nucleotides match TRBD2. Germline CDR1 and CDR2: SEHNR and FQNEAQ (reference sequence). The CDR3 is made up of 18 amino acids. Losses at the gene ends were 5 bases for V and 1 base for J; bases not matched to a gene: 16. The CDR3 DNA is TGTGCCAGCAGCCTACCTGGGGATAGCGGGGATTCATCCTACGAGCAGTACTTC. Translating gives CASSLPGDSGDSSYEQYF.

This chain joins TRBV9 and TRBJ2-1; 13 bases match TRBD2. The germline V gene has CDR1 SGDLS and CDR2 YYNGEE. The V and J ends lost 6 bases and 8 bases, in that order; junction bases with no gene match: 8. The CDR3 runs to 15 residues. The CDR3 sequence: CASTGEGTSGDEQFF. CDR3 DNA: TGTGCCAGCACCGGGGAGGGGACTAGCGGGGATGAGCAGTTCTTC.